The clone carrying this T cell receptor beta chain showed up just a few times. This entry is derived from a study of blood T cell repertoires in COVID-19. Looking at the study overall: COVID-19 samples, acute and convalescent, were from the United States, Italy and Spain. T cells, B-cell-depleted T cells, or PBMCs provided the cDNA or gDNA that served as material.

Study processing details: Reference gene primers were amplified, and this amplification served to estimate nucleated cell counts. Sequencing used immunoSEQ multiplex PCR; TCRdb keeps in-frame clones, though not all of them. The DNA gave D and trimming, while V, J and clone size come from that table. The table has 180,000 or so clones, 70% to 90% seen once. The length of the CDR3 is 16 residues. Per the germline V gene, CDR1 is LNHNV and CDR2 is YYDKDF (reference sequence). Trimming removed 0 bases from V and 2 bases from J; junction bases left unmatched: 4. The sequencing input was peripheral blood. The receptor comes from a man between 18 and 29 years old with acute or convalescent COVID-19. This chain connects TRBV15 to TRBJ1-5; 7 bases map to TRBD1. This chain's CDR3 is CATSREGGTGNQPQHF. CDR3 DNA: TGTGCCACCAGCAGAGAGGGTGGGACAGGCAATCAGCCCCAGCATTTT.